This T cell receptor beta chain comes out of a study of human T cells and chemical hapten exposure (dated by TCRdb to the early 2020s). Background for the entire study: For sensitization, 2% DPC in acetone was applied to a roughly 2 cm by roughly 2 cm area of upper inner arm skin. Patients additionally received weekly therapeutic DPC doses to the scalp throughout the approximately 24-week study period. Patch testing was done on the upper back using Finn chambers containing 0.01% DPC, and results were scored after 6 days according to International Contact Dermatitis Research Group standards. Most of the patients in the cohort were female, and the cohort covered alopecia areata with under or over 50% scalp involvement, alopecia totalis and alopecia universalis. Libraries were combined into a pool for sequencing, and differences in TCR yield between samples came mainly from small differences in library volumes within the pool. Peripheral blood TCR repertoire changes were tracked in vivo in alopecia patients during primary and secondary sensitization to the hapten diphenylcyclopropenone (DPC). Patient blood was sampled pre-sensitization (week 0) and at 2, 6 and about 24 weeks after DPC sensitization. Nearly 30 alopecia patients provided blood for TCR sequencing at one to four time points (pre-sensitization, 2, 6 and 24 weeks). General study outcomes and caveats: Because all patients had alopecia, a presumed autoimmune disease, the immune response of the patients might differ from that of healthy individuals. After repeated subsampling, the strength of the expansion versus patch-test correlation and the threshold at which it became significant changed. Compared with pre-sensitization or healthy control sets, expanded TCRs formed significantly more large CDR3 similarity clusters, which is consistent with antigen-driven responses. Patch test score was positively correlated with the number of PT1 expanded TCRs, with significance at thresholds 8, 16 and 32 but not at 4. DPC sensitization did not change how many TCRs were above 1 in 1000 frequency, and no evidence was found of alterations in global repertoire structure.

The cysteine opens and the phenylalanine closes a CDR3 of 16 amino acids. The DNA shown is the 48-base CDR3, in frame from base 1. At the junction V is shortened by 4 bases and J by 2 bases, with 16 bases in between. This clonotype was detected ten times or more. What antigen it recognizes has not been identified. Base qualities were left out, and no much larger clone turns up one base away. Libraries were prepared through RACE. TCRdb records NextSeq 500 as the sequencer. Library preparation attached unique molecular identifiers to individual cDNA molecules for quantitative, reproducible TCR counting. From each blood RNA sample, both TCR alpha and TCR beta chains were sequenced. The study's processing was this. Samples had a median of approximately 93,000 TCRs, with a range from roughly 20,000 to 700,000. The Decombinator software suite was used to annotate V, J and CDR3 in the TCR reads. For PS versus PT1 abundance plots, all samples were subsampled to the same number of TCRs (28,000). TCRs were defined as expanded if absent before sensitization and observed at least eight times at the 2-week time point. Clones were called with MiXCR by TCRdb after fastp trimmed the public reads at Q25, and only in-frame beta chains were retained. A single entry per CDR3 protein holds the most common genes and DNA from its merged rows. The V and J calls were determined by TCRdb, not by the authors. The sample profile shows about 360,000 distinct CDR3 sequences; about 4.4% of them were found once. The ten largest account for around 2% of the sample.

The intended sense of this specimen's time point label: patch test 1, 2 weeks after DPC sensitization. The label giving this sample's treatment or condition can be read as: therapeutic diphenylcyclopropenone sensitization with weekly scalp DPC. Blood at each patch-test visit was drawn before the patch test was applied. Eligible patients were aged 18 to 70, diagnosed with alopecia, deemed suitable for DPC therapy, and excluded if pregnant. Total RNA was extracted from unfractionated whole blood that had been collected in Tempus Blood RNA tubes. The origin of this receptor is a woman aged 45-65 years with alopecia areata. Some clones in this sample may be carry-over from other donors' samples. Here the chain combines TRBV12-3 or TRBV12-4 and TRBJ2-3; TRBD2 is a possible D gene, resting on 6 matching bases. The specimen comprised whole blood, sampled in connection with sensitization to the hapten diphenylcyclopropenone (DPC). The CDR3 region reads CASSSGFGTYTDTQYF. The sequence in DNA is TGTGCCAGCAGTTCGGGGTTTGGGACTTACACAGATACGCAGTATTTT.